Each of the 5 T cell receptor beta chains below was sequenced from the same sample in a study of response to subunit inactivated influenza vaccine. Using its own MiXCR run on the RT-PCR reads, TCRdb lists one record per CDR3 protein. In the table there are 650,000 to 800,000 distinct CDR3 sequences, around a sixth of which are singletons. This specimen was PBMCs from blood, taken roughly 5 days after vaccination. The receptors derive from a man aged 45-65 years who received an inactivated influenza vaccine.

This clonotype occurred a few times. The CDR3 here is CASRPGLADDTQYF. The CDR3 nucleotides are TGTGCCAGCAGACCCGGACTAGCGGATGATACGCAGTATTTT. The V gene is TRBV11-2, the J gene TRBJ2-3; TRBD2 agrees at 10 bases. Germline loops: CDR1 SGHAT, CDR2 FQNNGV. The CDR3 length is 14 residues. V was pared by 6 bases and J by 6 bases, with 6 bases of the junction left unmatched.

This clonotype was seen repeatedly, ten times or more. The chain joins TRBV5-5 to TRBJ2-2; no clear D. Germline loops: CDR1 SGHKS, CDR2 YYEKEE (reference sequence). The CDR3 spans 16 residues. Between the trimmed V and J ends, which lost 1 base and 5 bases, there was a span of 15 bases. CDR3 residues: CASSLFVGRMTGELFF. In DNA, the CDR3 is TGTGCCAGCAGCTTGTTTGTAGGGCGGATGACCGGGGAGCTGTTTTTT.

This clonotype was detected many times. This chain uses TRBV7-8 with TRBJ2-2; 11 nucleotides line up with TRBD2. This CDR3 has 14 residues. CDR1 and CDR2 from the germline V gene are SGHVS and FQNEAQ. J gave up 2 bases and V 10 bases, and 3 bases lay outside the gene matches. The CDR3 sequence: CATRLAGNTGELFF. CDR3 sequence (DNA): TGTGCCACCAGACTAGCGGGAAACACCGGGGAGCTGTTTTTT.

In its sample, this clonotype was seen a few times. V and J are TRBV28 and TRBJ2-1, with 12 bases matching TRBD2. V shed 1 base and J 9 bases; nucleotides not matched to a gene: 7. Germline V gives CDR1 MDHEN, CDR2 SYDVKM. This CDR3 contains 16 residues. The CDR3 spells CASSLSRLAGASEQFF. In DNA form, the CDR3 reads TGTGCCAGCAGTTTATCCCGACTAGCGGGGGCCTCTGAGCAGTTCTTC.

This clonotype was picked up a small number of times. V usage is TRBV4-2 and J usage is TRBJ1-1, with unresolved D. The V gene's germline CDR1 is LGHNA and CDR2 YNFKEQ. V lost 4 bases and J lost 2, with 11 bases in between. The CDR3 length is 14 residues. CDR3: CASSPTWGNTEAFF. The CDR3 DNA follows: TGTGCCAGCAGCCCAACGTGGGGTAACACTGAAGCTTTCTTT.